These T cell receptor beta chains were read from a single sample in a study of T-cell memory formation after mild COVID-19. In TCRdb, the 5' RACE reads were re-called with MiXCR into one record per CDR3 protein. The data hold 470,000 or so distinct CDR3 sequences, with approximately 19% observed a single time. Sequenced material: PBMCs or a T cell subset sorted from them (not recorded which). These receptors were taken from a man aged 18-30 years who had mild COVID-19 (a few samples of this study predate the infection). Cell type and time point are not known. The CDR3 runs from the conserved cysteine through the conserved F or W. A D gene is named only where the DNA matches it firmly. Where a row states a size, it is once, few, many or the class of an expanded clone; other rows omit it.

J gene: TRBJ1-5
D gene: .
V gene: TRBV6-2/TRBV6-3
clone size: .
CDR3 protein: CASHDSGPQHF
CDR3 DNA: TGTGCCAGCCATGATTCGGGGCCCCAGCATTTT

J gene: TRBJ2-5
D gene: TRBD2
V gene: TRBV5-1
clone size: .
CDR3 protein: CASSPLSGGAQETQYF
CDR3 DNA: TGCGCCAGCAGCCCCCTTAGCGGGGGGGCGCAAGAGACCCAGTACTTC

J gene: TRBJ2-5
D gene: .
V gene: TRBV20-1
clone size: few
CDR3 protein: CSASYQETQYF
CDR3 DNA: TGCAGTGCTTCGTACCAAGAGACCCAGTACTTC

J gene: TRBJ2-3
D gene: .
V gene: TRBV5-1
clone size: .
CDR3 protein: CASSPPSGAKDTQYF
CDR3 DNA: TGCGCCAGCAGCCCTCCCTCAGGGGCTAAAGATACGCAGTATTTT

J gene: TRBJ1-3
D gene: TRBD1
V gene: TRBV6-5
clone size: few
CDR3 protein: CASSYSAVDRGYGNTIYF
CDR3 DNA: TGTGCCAGCAGTTACTCGGCAGTGGACAGGGGATACGGAAACACCATATATTTT

J gene: TRBJ2-1
D gene: TRBD2
V gene: TRBV20-1
clone size: few
CDR3 protein: CSARYQSSGGNEQFF
CDR3 DNA: TGCAGTGCTAGATATCAGTCTAGCGGGGGCAATGAGCAGTTCTTC

J gene: TRBJ2-1
D gene: .
V gene: TRBV5-1
clone size: .
CDR3 protein: CASTSVGTTNEQFF
CDR3 DNA: TGCGCCAGCACCTCTGTAGGTACCACTAATGAGCAGTTCTTC

J gene: TRBJ2-3
D gene: .
V gene: TRBV6-5
clone size: .
CDR3 protein: CASKRGYGGSDTQYF
CDR3 DNA: TGTGCCAGCAAGAGGGGATATGGGGGTAGCGATACGCAGTATTTT

J gene: TRBJ1-4
D gene: .
V gene: TRBV11-2
clone size: many
CDR3 protein: CASSLDIGALNEKLFF
CDR3 DNA: TGTGCCAGCAGCTTAGATATCGGGGCCCTCAATGAAAAACTGTTTTTT

J gene: TRBJ2-5
D gene: .
V gene: TRBV27
clone size: many
CDR3 protein: CASRGWGPQETQYF
CDR3 DNA: TGTGCCAGCAGGGGGTGGGGTCCTCAAGAGACCCAGTACTTC

J gene: TRBJ1-1
D gene: .
V gene: TRBV6-5
clone size: .
CDR3 protein: CASSYGEGLFAFF
CDR3 DNA: TGTGCCAGCAGTTACGGGGAGGGGTTGTTTGCTTTCTTT

J gene: TRBJ1-1
D gene: TRBD1
V gene: TRBV7-9
clone size: few
CDR3 protein: CASSAIPGQGGNTEAFF
CDR3 DNA: TGTGCCAGCAGCGCGATTCCGGGACAGGGGGGGAACACTGAAGCTTTCTTT

J gene: TRBJ2-4
D gene: .
V gene: TRBV2
clone size: .
CDR3 protein: CASSEFKGPNIQYF
CDR3 DNA: TGTGCCAGCAGTGAATTCAAGGGACCTAACATTCAGTACTTC

J gene: TRBJ1-1
D gene: .
V gene: TRBV6-2/TRBV6-3
clone size: .
CDR3 protein: CASSYSEGLYTEAFF
CDR3 DNA: TGTGCCAGCAGTTACTCAGAGGGGCTCTACACTGAAGCTTTCTTT

J gene: TRBJ2-5
D gene: .
V gene: TRBV20-1
clone size: few
CDR3 protein: CSATDPGETQYF
CDR3 DNA: TGCAGTGCTACGGACCCTGGGGAGACCCAGTACTTC

J gene: TRBJ1-5
D gene: .
V gene: TRBV18
clone size: .
CDR3 protein: CASSPEIPGSNQPQHF
CDR3 DNA: TGTGCCAGCTCGCCCGAAATCCCCGGGAGCAATCAGCCCCAGCATTTT

J gene: TRBJ2-3
D gene: .
V gene: TRBV19
clone size: .
CDR3 protein: CASSIRQKSTDTQYF
CDR3 DNA: TGTGCCAGTAGTATTCGCCAGAAAAGCACAGATACGCAGTATTTT

J gene: TRBJ1-2
D gene: .
V gene: TRBV12-3/TRBV12-4
clone size: few
CDR3 protein: CATDVFRNYGYTF
CDR3 DNA: TGTGCCACCGACGTTTTCCGGAACTATGGCTACACCTTC

J gene: TRBJ1-6
D gene: .
V gene: TRBV12-3/TRBV12-4
clone size: .
CDR3 protein: CASSLELSYNSPLHF
CDR3 DNA: TGTGCCAGCAGTTTAGAACTCTCCTATAATTCACCCCTCCACTTT

J gene: TRBJ2-2
D gene: TRBD1
V gene: TRBV3-1
clone size: .
CDR3 protein: CASSHEKGGEDRGRPGELFF
CDR3 DNA: TGTGCCAGCAGCCACGAAAAGGGGGGAGAGGACAGGGGGCGCCCCGGGGAGCTGTTTTTT

J gene: TRBJ1-5
D gene: .
V gene: TRBV24-1
clone size: .
CDR3 protein: CATIGGRGSNQPQHF
CDR3 DNA: TGTGCCACCATTGGGGGCCGTGGGAGCAATCAGCCCCAGCATTTT

J gene: TRBJ1-4
D gene: TRBD1
V gene: TRBV20-1
clone size: .
CDR3 protein: CSAYAPGQGGEKLFF
CDR3 DNA: TGCAGTGCTTACGCTCCGGGACAGGGCGGCGAAAAACTGTTTTTT

J gene: TRBJ1-1
D gene: TRBD1
V gene: TRBV27
clone size: .
CDR3 protein: CASSFQGAGTEAFF
CDR3 DNA: TGTGCCAGCAGTTTCCAGGGGGCAGGTACTGAAGCTTTCTTT

J gene: TRBJ1-3
D gene: .
V gene: TRBV28
clone size: few
CDR3 protein: CASSSDSEGNTIYF
CDR3 DNA: TGTGCCAGCAGCTCCGACAGCGAGGGAAACACCATATATTTT

J gene: TRBJ1-5
D gene: .
V gene: TRBV18
clone size: few
CDR3 protein: CASSPPGSLGGQPQHF
CDR3 DNA: TGTGCCAGCTCACCGCCTGGATCCCTCGGAGGTCAGCCCCAGCATTTT

J gene: TRBJ2-3
D gene: .
V gene: TRBV20-1
clone size: .
CDR3 protein: CSARGWTSSTDTQYF
CDR3 DNA: TGCAGTGCTAGAGGGTGGACTTCGAGCACAGATACGCAGTATTTT

J gene: TRBJ2-6
D gene: .
V gene: TRBV7-2
clone size: .
CDR3 protein: CASSLLMGANVLTF
CDR3 DNA: TGTGCCAGCAGCTTACTGATGGGGGCCAACGTCCTGACTTTC

J gene: TRBJ2-1
D gene: TRBD2
V gene: TRBV7-2
clone size: .
CDR3 protein: CASRAGGPLYEQFF
CDR3 DNA: TGTGCCAGCCGAGCGGGGGGGCCTTTATATGAGCAGTTCTTC

J gene: TRBJ2-7
D gene: TRBD1
V gene: TRBV15
clone size: .
CDR3 protein: CATSGPNRGGYEQYF
CDR3 DNA: TGTGCCACCAGCGGGCCCAACAGGGGTGGCTACGAGCAGTACTTC

J gene: TRBJ2-5
D gene: .
V gene: TRBV11-2
clone size: few
CDR3 protein: CASSFGGSGETQYF
CDR3 DNA: TGTGCCAGCAGCTTCGGGGGAAGCGGAGAGACCCAGTACTTC

J gene: TRBJ1-6
D gene: .
V gene: TRBV7-9
clone size: few
CDR3 protein: CASSFSGLRNSPLHF
CDR3 DNA: TGTGCCAGCAGCTTTTCGGGTCTCAGGAATTCACCCCTCCACTTT

J gene: TRBJ2-6
D gene: .
V gene: TRBV4-1
clone size: .
CDR3 protein: CASSQDNGGRANVLTF
CDR3 DNA: TGCGCCAGCAGCCAAGATAATGGAGGGAGGGCCAACGTCCTGACTTTC

J gene: TRBJ2-1
D gene: TRBD2
V gene: TRBV4-2
clone size: few
CDR3 protein: CASSQDTSGGYNEQFF
CDR3 DNA: TGTGCCAGCAGCCAAGATACTAGCGGGGGATACAATGAGCAGTTCTTC

J gene: TRBJ1-4
D gene: .
V gene: TRBV20-1
clone size: .
CDR3 protein: CSARATAGLSEKLFF
CDR3 DNA: TGCAGTGCTAGAGCCACCGCAGGGTTAAGCGAAAAACTGTTTTTT

J gene: TRBJ2-1
D gene: .
V gene: TRBV7-3
clone size: .
CDR3 protein: CASSLRGSGGYNEQFF
CDR3 DNA: TGTGCCAGCAGCTTAAGGGGATCCGGAGGCTACAATGAGCAGTTCTTC

J gene: TRBJ1-1
D gene: .
V gene: TRBV4-1
clone size: few
CDR3 protein: CASSQPFRDRTEAFF
CDR3 DNA: TGCGCCAGCAGCCAACCATTCCGGGATCGCACTGAAGCTTTCTTT

J gene: TRBJ1-5
D gene: .
V gene: TRBV7-6
clone size: once
CDR3 protein: CASSLVGGALDPQHF
CDR3 DNA: TGTGCCAGCAGCTTAGTGGGTGGGGCCCTGGATCCCCAGCATTTT

J gene: TRBJ2-5
D gene: .
V gene: TRBV20-1
clone size: .
CDR3 protein: CSARGPRGGETQYF
CDR3 DNA: TGCAGTGCTAGGGGACCCCGTGGGGGAGAGACCCAGTACTTC

J gene: TRBJ2-7
D gene: TRBD1
V gene: TRBV5-1
clone size: .
CDR3 protein: CASSIGTGYEQYF
CDR3 DNA: TGCGCCAGCAGCATCGGGACAGGCTACGAGCAGTACTTC

J gene: TRBJ2-1
D gene: .
V gene: TRBV7-2
clone size: .
CDR3 protein: CASSLGNGGLYNEQFF
CDR3 DNA: TGTGCCAGCAGCTTAGGAAACGGGGGGCTGTACAATGAGCAGTTCTTC

J gene: TRBJ1-5
D gene: .
V gene: TRBV12-3/TRBV12-4
clone size: many
CDR3 protein: CASRRRQDQPQHF
CDR3 DNA: TGTGCCAGCAGGCGCCGACAGGATCAGCCCCAGCATTTT

J gene: TRBJ2-5
D gene: .
V gene: TRBV6-5
clone size: .
CDR3 protein: CASSQDSLETQYF
CDR3 DNA: TGTGCCAGCAGTCAGGACAGTTTAGAGACCCAGTACTTC

J gene: TRBJ1-1
D gene: .
V gene: TRBV10-2
clone size: .
CDR3 protein: CASRRLTNTEAFF
CDR3 DNA: TGCGCCAGCCGCCGTCTCACGAACACTGAAGCTTTCTTT

J gene: TRBJ2-1
D gene: TRBD2
V gene: TRBV12-3/TRBV12-4
clone size: few
CDR3 protein: CASSLRGGVFDEQFF
CDR3 DNA: TGTGCCAGCAGTTTACGCGGGGGGGTTTTTGATGAGCAGTTCTTC

J gene: TRBJ2-6
D gene: TRBD1
V gene: TRBV4-1
clone size: many
CDR3 protein: CASSQGQGAGANVLTF
CDR3 DNA: TGCGCCAGCAGCCAAGGACAGGGGGCTGGGGCCAACGTCCTGACTTTC

J gene: TRBJ1-2
D gene: TRBD1
V gene: TRBV5-1
clone size: .
CDR3 protein: CASQGESDYGYTF
CDR3 DNA: TGCGCCAGCCAGGGGGAATCGGACTATGGCTACACCTTC

J gene: TRBJ2-3
D gene: .
V gene: TRBV7-3
clone size: few
CDR3 protein: CASSFMRSTDTQYF
CDR3 DNA: TGTGCCAGCAGCTTTATGCGGTCCACAGATACGCAGTATTTT

J gene: TRBJ1-5
D gene: .
V gene: TRBV12-3/TRBV12-4
clone size: .
CDR3 protein: CASSLVVAIRNQPQHF
CDR3 DNA: TGTGCCAGCAGCCTTGTCGTGGCAATTCGCAATCAGCCCCAGCATTTT

J gene: TRBJ1-5
D gene: .
V gene: TRBV20-1
clone size: .
CDR3 protein: CSARIGGTGSGQPQHF
CDR3 DNA: TGCAGTGCTAGAATCGGGGGAACAGGGTCGGGTCAGCCCCAGCATTTT

J gene: TRBJ1-1
D gene: TRBD1
V gene: TRBV5-1
clone size: many
CDR3 protein: CASSFGQGGEAFF
CDR3 DNA: TGCGCCAGCAGCTTCGGACAGGGAGGCGAAGCTTTCTTT

J gene: TRBJ1-4
D gene: TRBD1
V gene: TRBV4-3
clone size: few
CDR3 protein: CASSQEGIWTGEEKLFF
CDR3 DNA: TGCGCCAGCAGCCAAGAAGGGATCTGGACAGGGGAAGAAAAACTGTTTTTT

J gene: TRBJ2-3
D gene: TRBD1
V gene: TRBV5-1
clone size: .
CDR3 protein: CASSWHLRDRVADTQYF
CDR3 DNA: TGCGCCAGCAGCTGGCACCTCCGGGACAGGGTTGCCGATACGCAGTATTTT

J gene: TRBJ1-1
D gene: TRBD1
V gene: TRBV3-1
clone size: few
CDR3 protein: CASSQVSQGAWTEAFF
CDR3 DNA: TGTGCCAGCAGCCAAGTCAGTCAGGGGGCCTGGACTGAAGCTTTCTTT